The 30 T cell receptor beta chains below come from one sample, sequenced in a study of blood T cell repertoires in COVID-19. Assay used: immunoSEQ multiplex PCR; TCRdb lists only in-frame clones, some missing. The table lists more than 300,000 clones, around 89% of them singletons, with 0.9% to 1.5% in the top ten. The sequenced sample was PBMCs or T cells enriched from blood (not recorded which). All receptors come from a woman younger than 30 who had recovered from COVID-19.

CDR3 bases: TGTGCCAGCAGCCAAACGGGACAGGGGAATGAAAAACTGTTTTTT. This codes for CASSQTGQGNEKLFF. The rearrangement links TRBV6-5 to TRBJ1-4; 10 bases match TRBD1. Per germline, CDR1 MNHEY and CDR2 SVGAGI. Losses at the gene ends were 6 bases for V and 5 bases for J; bases not matched to a gene: 6. The CDR3 covers 15 residues.

This chain uses TRBV30 with TRBJ2-2; D unresolved. Germline V gene data show CDR1 as GTSNPN and CDR2 as SVGIG (reference sequence). The CDR3 has 12 residues. The V gene lost 2 bases and the J gene lost 1 base, with 2 bases spanning the gap. The CDR3 region is CAWSRNTGELFF. The CDR3 region has the DNA TGTGCCTGGAGTCGGAACACCGGGGAGCTGTTTTTT.

This chain links TRBV2 with TRBJ1-1; 7 bases are shared with TRBD1. Germline V gene data show CDR1 as SNHLY and CDR2 as FYNNEI. The CDR3 is made up of 15 amino acids. The J segment lost 1 base and the V segment lost 7 bases, leaving 9 bases of the junction unmatched. The CDR3, as DNA: TGTGCCAGCAAAAAACAGGGGTCCGCGAACACTGAAGCTTTCTTT. This encodes CASKKQGSANTEAFF.

The chain couples TRBV10-1 to TRBJ1-6, with no clear D. Trimming pared 5 bases from V and 5 bases from J, leaving 4 bases between. Germline loops: CDR1 WNHNN, CDR2 SYGVQD (reference sequence). The CDR3 is 12 amino acids. The CDR3 region has the DNA TGCGCCAGCAGTACAAATAATTCACCCCTCCACTTT. Amino acids: CASSTNNSPLHF.

The chain uses TRBV11-2 and TRBJ2-1; the match to TRBD1 covers 7 bases. CDR3 length: 18 residues. J lost 5 bases, V lost 0 bases, and 13 bases had no gene match. Looked up from germline, CDR1 is SGHAT and CDR2 is FQNNGV. This chain's CDR3 is CASSLDPHSTGIDNEQFF. The CDR3, as DNA: TGTGCCAGCAGCTTAGATCCCCACTCGACAGGGATTGACAATGAGCAGTTCTTC.

V is TRBV27 and J is TRBJ1-5, with D perhaps TRBD1 (5 bases). With 5 bases removed from V and 16 bases from J, the gap between germline ends came to 21 bases. Per the germline V gene, CDR1 is MNHEY and CDR2 is SMNVEV (reference sequence). The CDR3 totals 13 residues. CDR3 coding DNA: TGTGCCAGCAGTATCTTCACGGACACCGAACGACATTTT. Protein sequence: CASSIFTDTERHF.

The chain links TRBV5-1 to TRBJ1-1; 7 bases align to TRBD1. There are 18 residues in the CDR3. Germline V gene sequence: CDR1 SGHRS, CDR2 YFSETQ. The J segment lost 0 bases and the V segment lost 0 bases, leaving 11 bases of the junction unmatched. CDR3 sequence reads: CASSLGRTGLLMNTEAFF. The CDR3 bases are TGCGCCAGCAGCTTGGGGCGGACAGGCCTCCTGATGAACACTGAAGCTTTCTTT. Full variable domain (missing parts from reference TRBV5-1 and TRBJ1-1): KAGVTQTPRYLIKTRGQQVTLSCSPISGHRSVSWYQQTPGQGLQFLFEYFSETQRNKGNFPGRFSGRQFSNSRSEMNVSTLELGDSALYLCASSLGRTGLLMNTEAFFGQGTRLTVV.

This chain uses TRBV15 with TRBJ1-5; D call uncertain. V dropped 0 bases and J dropped 2 bases, with 5 bases sitting between them. The CDR3 extends over 14 amino acids. CDR1 is LNHNV and CDR2 is YYDKDF in the germline V gene (reference sequence). For the CDR3, the DNA is TGTGCCACCAGCAGAGATTCGGGCAATCAGCCCCAGCATTTT. Amino acid sequence: CATSRDSGNQPQHF.

V and J are TRBV10-3 and TRBJ1-1; 8 bases are a match to TRBD1. Germline CDR1 is ENHRY and CDR2 is SYGVKD. The CDR3 runs to 14 residues. J gave up 6 bases and V 2 bases, and 5 bases lay outside the gene matches. The CDR3 here is CAISEPTGESEAFF. As DNA, the CDR3 is TGTGCCATCAGTGAGCCGACAGGGGAATCTGAAGCTTTCTTT.

The gene calls are TRBV3-1 (or the pseudogene TRBV3-2) and TRBJ2-1; 9 bases align to TRBD2. J lost 8 bases, V lost 4 bases, and 12 bases had no gene match. Germline V gives CDR1 LGHDT, CDR2 YNNKEL (reference sequence). The CDR3 is made up of 16 amino acids. CDR3 in DNA: TGTGCCAGCAGCCGTAATGGGGGTAGCGGGGGAGATGAGCAGTTCTTC. Translating gives CASSRNGGSGGDEQFF.

The CDR3 spells CASRGTSGIHEQYF. CDR3 bases: TGCGCCAGCAGAGGGACTAGCGGGATCCACGAGCAGTACTTC. This rearrangement joins TRBV5-1 to TRBJ2-7, with 13 nucleotides matching TRBD2. Germline V gene data show CDR1 as SGHRS and CDR2 as YFSETQ. CDR3 length: 14 residues. With 5 bases clipped from V and 5 bases from J, the junction kept 4 bases outside the gene matches.

The table lists this clone with a count of one. J is TRBJ1-1 and V is TRBV27; 9 bases agree with TRBD1. V lost 8 bases to trimming and J lost 6 bases; unmatched junction nucleotides: 10. The CDR3 has 14 residues. From germline, CDR1 is MNHEY and CDR2 SMNVEV (reference sequence). CDR3 DNA sequence: TGTGCCAGCCTCCCCGACAGGGGGGCCTCTGAAGCTTTCTTT. Its translation: CASLPDRGASEAFF.

The V and J genes are TRBV2 and TRBJ2-7, with 8 bases lining up with TRBD1. CDR1 is SNHLY and CDR2 is FYNNEI in the germline V gene. The CDR3 is 13 amino acids. Trimming took 6 bases from V and 6 from J; bases not matched to a gene: 7. The CDR3 DNA reads as TGTGCCAGCAGCATACGACAGGGGTCCGAGCAGTACTTC. This encodes CASSIRQGSEQYF.

The chain carries TRBV5-4 and TRBJ2-3, with TRBD2 identical over 7 bases. Germline V lookup: CDR1 SGHNT, CDR2 YYREEE (reference sequence). The CDR3 has 18 residues. V lost 6 bases, J lost 0 bases, and 16 bases stayed unmatched. For the CDR3, the DNA is TGTGCCAGCACCAGAGGGATGTCGGGGGGACCAAGCACAGATACGCAGTATTTT. Translation: CASTRGMSGGPSTDTQYF.

The genes are TRBV7-9 and TRBJ2-7, with D possibly matching TRBD1 (7 bases). CDR3 length: 15 residues. Looked up from germline, CDR1 is SEHNR and CDR2 is FQNEAQ (reference sequence). V was shortened by 1 base and J by 5 bases, with 15 bases between the two germline ends. The CDR3 nucleotides read TGTGCCAGCAGCTTAGTGGGCAGGGGGGTGAACGAGCAGTACTTC. It is translated as CASSLVGRGVNEQYF.

The rearrangement joins TRBV7-9 to TRBJ1-1; no clear D. The CDR3 is 13 amino acids. Germline CDR1 SEHNR, CDR2 FQNEAQ (reference sequence). V was cut by 5 bases and J by 5 bases, with 12 bases left in between. This CDR3 reads CASSTKRLTEAFF. Here the CDR3 DNA reads TGTGCCAGCAGCACGAAACGACTGACTGAAGCTTTCTTT.

This chain connects TRBV6-5 to TRBJ1-1; a weak D match, TRBD1 (6 bases). Deletions cut 8 bases from V and 6 bases from J, with 22 bases between. The length of the CDR3 is 15 residues. The germline gives CDR1 MNHEY, CDR2 SVGAGI. CDR3 in amino acids: CASLQKGVRFPEAFF. DNA of the CDR3: TGTGCCAGCCTTCAGAAGGGGGTAAGGTTCCCTGAAGCTTTCTTT.

The chain joins TRBV11-2 to TRBJ1-2; a possible D gene is TRBD1 (5 bases). This CDR3 has 14 residues. The V end was cut by 4 bases, the J end by 2 bases, with 11 bases between. CDR1 and CDR2 (germline): SGHAT, FQNNGV. This CDR3 is CASSSTVTNYGYTF. DNA of the CDR3: TGTGCCAGCAGCTCGACAGTTACGAACTATGGCTACACCTTC.

V and J are TRBV3-1 (or the pseudogene TRBV3-2) and TRBJ1-2; 9 positions match TRBD1. The CDR3 contains 19 residues. Germline V CDR1 and CDR2: LGHDT, YNNKEL (reference sequence). V gave up 0 bases and J gave up 8 bases; unmatched junction bases: 19. The CDR3 spells CASSQDPALEYRGQRGYTF. The CDR3 nucleotides are TGTGCCAGCAGCCAAGATCCCGCCTTAGAATACAGGGGGCAACGGGGCTACACCTTC.

The chain combines TRBV6-5 with TRBJ2-1; 9 positions agree with TRBD1. Losses at the gene ends were 2 bases for V and 7 bases for J; bases not matched to a gene: 6. This CDR3 spans 15 amino acids. Looked up from germline, CDR1 is MNHEY and CDR2 is SVGAGI. The CDR3 DNA reads as TGTGCCAGCAGTTACCGGACAGGGGTGAGAAATGAGCAGTTCTTC. Amino acids: CASSYRTGVRNEQFF.

The chain is built from TRBV27 and TRBJ2-7; 15 bases are a match to TRBD2. CDR1 and CDR2 (germline): MNHEY, SMNVEV (reference sequence). This CDR3 contains 15 residues. V lost 6 bases to trimming and J lost 2 bases; unmatched junction nucleotides: 2. CDR3 protein: CASRGLAGGTYEQYF. The CDR3 coding sequence is TGTGCCAGCAGGGGACTAGCGGGGGGCACCTACGAGCAGTACTTC.

A word on this clone: At one end the junction does not follow the germline gene, possibly because of a read error. The genes are TRBV11-3 and TRBJ2-7, with D maybe TRBD2 (7 bases). This CDR3 is 15 amino acids long. Germline V gives CDR1 SGHNT, CDR2 YENEEA. The CDR3 bases are TGTGCCAGCCAGGGAGGGGGGGGGCCCTCCCACGAGCAGTACTTC. Translation gives CASQGGGGPSHEQYF. Full variable domain (rest looked up from reference TRBV11-3 and TRBJ2-7): EAGVVQSPRYKIIEKKQPVAFWCNPISGHNTLYWYLQNLGQGPELLIRYENEEAVDDSQLPKDRFSAERLKGVDSTLKIQPAELGDSAVYLCASQGGGGPSHEQYFGPGTRLTVT.

This clone was counted once. The J gene is TRBJ2-5, the V gene TRBV9; 9 bases are shared with TRBD2. The V segment lost 3 bases and the J segment 3 bases; nucleotides outside the gene matches: 6. The CDR3 is 15 amino acids. Per germline, CDR1 SGDLS and CDR2 YYNGEE. The CDR3 DNA sequence: TGTGCCAGCAGCGCTAGCGGGGTTAAGAAAGAGACCCAGTACTTC. It translates to CASSASGVKKETQYF.

The V gene is TRBV4-3, the J gene TRBJ2-7; tentatively, D is TRBD1 (6 bases). This CDR3 region has 15 residues. V shed 3 bases and J shed 5 bases, with 17 bases lying between them. Per the germline V gene, CDR1 is LGHNA and CDR2 is YSLEER. The CDR3 loop is CASSQDSRKMDEQYF. In DNA form, the CDR3 reads TGCGCCAGCAGCCAGGACAGCCGAAAAATGGACGAGCAGTACTTC.

The chain couples TRBV18 to TRBJ1-5; a possible D gene is TRBD1 (6 bases). The CDR3 is 16 amino acids. The ends were cut back, 0 bases at V and 0 bases at J, with 9 bases in the middle. Germline lookup yields CDR1 KGHSH and CDR2 LQKENI. CDR3 in DNA: TGTGCCAGCTCACCACCGACAGGAGATAGCAATCAGCCCCAGCATTTT. It is translated as CASSPPTGDSNQPQHF.

The chain couples TRBV6-5 to TRBJ1-5; D is unresolved. Trimming took off 4 bases at V and 2 bases at J, with 12 bases between the two ends. The germline V gene encodes CDR1 MNHEY and CDR2 SVGAGI. This CDR3 spans 15 amino acids. The CDR3 coding sequence is TGTGCCAGCAGTTGGTCGGGGAAGGGCAATCAGCCCCAGCATTTT. Residues: CASSWSGKGNQPQHF.

V and J are TRBV5-1 and TRBJ1-2, with unresolved D. Trimming pared 0 bases from V and 2 bases from J, leaving 11 bases between. The germline V gene has CDR1 SGHRS and CDR2 YFSETQ. The CDR3 runs 15 residues. This CDR3 reads CASSLGYSQNYGYTF. The DNA of the CDR3 is TGCGCCAGCAGCTTGGGGTACAGCCAGAACTATGGCTACACCTTC.

This sequence joins TRBV7-6 and TRBJ2-5; D may be TRBD2 (6 bases). Trimming left V 1 base short and J 1 base short, with 13 bases between. The CDR3 spans 16 residues. In germline, CDR1 is SGHVS, CDR2 FNYEAQ. CDR3 sequence reads: CASSLGALGGQETQYF. The CDR3 DNA follows: TGTGCCAGCAGCTTAGGGGCCCTCGGGGGCCAAGAGACCCAGTACTTC.

This chain links TRBV6-5 with TRBJ1-5, with D perhaps TRBD1 (5 bases). CDR3 length equals 14 residues. Germline V gene lookup returns CDR1 MNHEY and CDR2 SVGAGI. Trimming pared 6 bases from V and 4 bases from J, leaving 13 bases between. This CDR3 reads CASRRGENNQPQHF. The CDR3, as DNA: TGTGCCAGCAGACGGGGGGAAAATAATCAGCCCCAGCATTTT.

The chain has TRBV5-1 and TRBJ1-1; D unresolved. The V gene lost 3 bases and the J gene lost 1 base, with 4 bases spanning the gap. This CDR3 region has 12 residues. The germline V gene encodes CDR1 SGHRS and CDR2 YFSETQ. CDR3 sequence (DNA): TGCGCCAGCAGCTATCAGAACACTGAAGCTTTCTTT. It translates to CASSYQNTEAFF.